This T cell receptor (beta chain) is from a study of CD8+CD57+ T cells in acquired aplastic anemia. The wider study: Sorted CD4+ and CD8+ cell DNA averaged around 3 ug. Broader study findings: Sharing between patients and controls was observed for twenty-nine CD8+ CDR3 sequences.

As regards this clonotype: Its target is unknown.

Patients who underwent sequencing had shown CD8+CD57+ cell expansion by flow cytometry. The germline gives CDR1 SEHNR, CDR2 FQNEAQ (reference sequence). The CDR3 covers 15 residues. The V segment lost 1 base and the J segment 3 bases; nucleotides outside the gene matches: 4. Template material for TCR beta VDJ and CDR3 profiling consisted of genomic DNA. TCRdb called the reads again in MiXCR, with one record for every CDR3 protein. The repertoire consists of 80,000 to 100,000 distinct CDR3 sequences, with roughly two thirds occurring once and the leading ten covering approximately 60%. Input material: sorted CD4+, CD8+, or CD8+CD57+ T cells (not recorded which) from PBMCs. This chain uses TRBV7-9 with TRBJ2-7, with 9 bases aligning to TRBD1. The sequence was collected from a human donor with aplastic anemia. The CDR3 loop reads CASSLGGGQGYEQYF. CDR3 DNA sequence: TGTGCCAGCAGCTTAGGCGGGGGACAGGGCTACGAGCAGTACTTC.